This record looks at one TCR beta chain sequence and its context. Its target is not known. These data originate in a study of cytomegalovirus exposure and HLA in healthy donors. Across the whole study: In terms of ancestry, the Caucasian-associated cluster contained more than 65% of the roughly 400 genotyped donors.

V shed 3 bases and J shed 4 bases, with 6 bases lying between them. The CDR3 sequence is 11 residues long. CDR1 SQVTM and CDR2 ANQGSEA come from the germline V gene. Study conclusions and caveats: As confirmed in vitro, three CMV-associated chains were specific for CMV antigens.

This PCR relied on a set of 60 Vbeta primers and 13 Jbeta primers. Assay used: immunoSEQ multiplex PCR; TCRdb lists only in-frame clones, some missing. The data show over 90,000 clones, roughly 80% seen once. The chain carries TRBV29-1 and TRBJ1-2; D remains ambiguous. Sequencing used PBMCs. This TCR derives from a male donor in good health and CMV-seropositive. The CDR3 DNA reads TGCAGCGTTGACGGGGTCTATGGCTACACCTTC. Translated: CSVDGVYGYTF.